These 21 T cell receptor beta chains share one sample of origin, sequenced in a study of vaccination and CD4 T cells after COVID-19. TCRdb reprocessed the PCR reads via MiXCR and lists one record per CDR3 protein. The table has 20,000 to 25,000 distinct CDR3 sequences, about 57% seen once; the top ten hold 0.85% to 1%. The sample in question was CD4+ T cells from blood, obtained before SARS-CoV-2 vaccination. These receptor sequences come from a human donor who had recovered from COVID-19.

CDR3 in DNA: TGTGCCAGCAGCGTACAGGGACAGCCTTATGGCTACACCTTC. As protein: CASSVQGQPYGYTF. The chain couples TRBV5-4 to TRBJ1-2, with 7 nucleotides matching TRBD1. The J segment lost 5 bases and the V segment lost 4 bases, leaving 8 bases of the junction unmatched. The CDR3 sequence is 14 residues long. Per the germline V gene, CDR1 is SGHNT and CDR2 is YYREEE (reference sequence).

The gene calls are TRBV10-2 and TRBJ2-7; the D gene could be TRBD1 or TRBD2 (5 bases each). The CDR3 sequence is 17 residues long. The germline V and J ends were trimmed by 0 bases and 6 bases, with 21 bases remaining between them. The germline V gene encodes CDR1 WSHSY and CDR2 SAAADI. In DNA form, the CDR3 reads TGCGCCAGCAGTGAGTCGGTGTTTGCAGCACCCGGGACCGAGCAGTACTTC. This sequence encodes CASSESVFAAPGTEQYF.

This clonotype was counted a few times. J is TRBJ2-5 and V is TRBV2; TRBD1 or TRBD2 may be the D gene (5 bases each). Germline CDR1 reads SNHLY; CDR2 reads FYNNEI. V was trimmed by 8 bases and J by 2 bases, leaving 12 bases between them. CDR3 length equals 13 residues. CDR3 bases: TGTGCCAGCGGACGACAGCGGCAAGAGACCCAGTACTTC. It encodes CASGRQRQETQYF.

This clonotype is a singleton in its sample. The chain has TRBV20-1 and TRBJ1-6; 9 nucleotides align to TRBD1. The CDR3 contains 13 residues. V dropped 8 bases and J dropped 9; count of bases not matched to a gene: 8. Germline CDR1 DFQATT, CDR2 SNEGSKA (reference sequence). CDR3 nucleotides: TGCAGTCCAAGGGGACAGGGACTTTCACCCCTCCACTTT. Amino acid sequence: CSPRGQGLSPLHF.

This chain joins TRBV7-2 and TRBJ2-3; D not resolved. The CDR3 runs 12 residues. V shed 5 bases and J shed 4 bases, with 7 bases lying between them. Germline V gene data show CDR1 as SGHTA and CDR2 as FQGNSA. CDR3 nucleotides: TGTGCCAGCAGCGAAGTATCAGATACGCAGTATTTT. Encoded protein: CASSEVSDTQYF.

The chain has TRBV27 and TRBJ1-6; 8 bases match TRBD1. This CDR3 is built from 12 residues. Germline V gives CDR1 MNHEY, CDR2 SMNVEV (reference sequence). After removal of 8 bases from V and 9 bases from J, the junction contained 3 bases not matched to a gene. The CDR3 loop is CASGQGFSPLHF. For the CDR3, the DNA is TGTGCCAGCGGACAGGGTTTTTCACCCCTCCACTTT.

In its sample, this clonotype was seen a few times. The chain recombines TRBV27 with TRBJ1-2, with 9 positions matching TRBD1. The ends lost 5 bases at V and 6 bases at J; junction bases unmatched: 4. The CDR3 is made up of 13 amino acids. Germline CDR1 MNHEY, CDR2 SMNVEV (reference sequence). The CDR3 protein is CASSPRTGDGYTF. The CDR3 DNA is TGTGCCAGCAGTCCACGGACAGGGGATGGCTACACCTTC.

V gene TRBV19 combines with J gene TRBJ2-2; D uncertain. The germline CDR1 and CDR2 sequences are LNHDA and SQIVND (reference sequence). This CDR3 is 16 amino acids long. Trimming left V 3 bases short and J 0 bases short, with 11 bases between. The CDR3 protein is CASSILRASNTGELFF. CDR3 bases: TGTGCCAGTAGTATTCTGAGAGCGTCGAACACCGGGGAGCTGTTTTTT.

V and J are TRBV29-1 and TRBJ2-7; D may be TRBD2 (5 bases). Trimming removed 6 bases at V and 6 bases at J, with 15 bases between. Germline loops: CDR1 SQVTM, CDR2 ANQGSEA. The CDR3 spans 12 residues. The CDR3, as DNA: TGCAGCGTCCGGGGAGAAACTATCGAGCAGTACTTC. Translating gives CSVRGETIEQYF.

This clonotype has more than one count but fewer than ten. This sequence joins TRBV6-2 or TRBV6-3 and TRBJ1-6; D might be TRBD1 (5 bases). The germline V and J ends were trimmed by 5 bases and 7 bases, with 9 bases remaining between them. Germline V gene sequence: CDR1 MNHEY, CDR2 SVGEGT. This CDR3 region has 13 residues. CDR3: CASSARQNSPLHF. The CDR3 DNA reads TGTGCCAGCAGTGCCCGACAGAATTCACCCCTCCACTTT.

The chain joins TRBV20-1 to TRBJ2-3; 12 bases are shared with TRBD2. The germline V gene has CDR1 DFQATT and CDR2 SNEGSKA (reference sequence). The CDR3 is made up of 15 amino acids. Losses at the gene ends were 0 bases for V and 4 bases for J; bases not matched to a gene: 2. The CDR3: CSARDTSGRSDTQYF. In DNA, the CDR3 is TGCAGTGCTAGAGACACTAGCGGGAGGTCAGATACGCAGTATTTT.

CDR3 amino acids: CASREQWNNQPQHF. The CDR3, as DNA: TGTGCCAGCAGGGAACAGTGGAACAATCAGCCCCAGCATTTT. The chain recombines TRBV28 with TRBJ1-5; D not resolved. The V end lost 6 bases, the J end lost 3 bases, and 12 bases lay between the germline ends. CDR1 MDHEN and CDR2 SYDVKM come from the germline V gene. CDR3 length equals 14 residues.

The sample holds a few counts of this clonotype. The chain is built from TRBV7-9 and TRBJ1-3; D is uncertain. Germline V CDR1 and CDR2: SEHNR, FQNEAQ (reference sequence). The length of the CDR3 is 11 residues. V was cut by 5 bases and J by 10 bases, with 9 bases left in between. CDR3 sequence: CASSRQGTIYF. DNA for the CDR3: TGTGCCAGCAGCCGCCAAGGGACCATATATTTT.

This chain joins TRBV20-1 and TRBJ2-1; no reliable D call. V lost 0 bases and J 4 bases, leaving 13 bases between the germline ends. Germline CDR1 DFQATT, CDR2 SNEGSKA (reference sequence). CDR3 size: 15 residues. The CDR3 region is CSARDPVRPYNEQFF. CDR3 nucleotides: TGCAGTGCTAGAGATCCGGTTAGGCCATACAATGAGCAGTTCTTC.

The chain couples TRBV4-1 to TRBJ2-2, with D possibly TRBD2 on 5 matching bases. Per the germline V gene, CDR1 is MGHRA and CDR2 is YSYEKL. The CDR3 totals 16 residues. V lost 4 bases and J lost 4, with 16 bases in between. CDR3 residues: CASSPPSLEGTGELFF. CDR3 bases: TGCGCCAGCAGCCCCCCCTCACTAGAGGGCACCGGGGAGCTGTTTTTT.

J is TRBJ1-5 and V is TRBV10-3; no clear D. This CDR3 has 16 amino acids. CDR1 is ENHRY, CDR2 SYGVKD, per germline. The V end was cut by 4 bases, the J end by 1 base, with 14 bases between. The CDR3 spells CAISAREGSSNQPQHF. The CDR3 bases are TGTGCCATCAGTGCGAGGGAGGGTTCAAGCAATCAGCCCCAGCATTTT.

The chain has TRBV7-6 and TRBJ1-1, with D uncertain. With 4 bases removed from V and 1 base from J, the gap between germline ends came to 10 bases. This CDR3 region has 14 residues. Germline CDR1 and CDR2: SGHVS and FNYEAQ. CDR3 coding DNA: TGTGCCAGCAGCTCTGACGGACCGAACACTGAAGCTTTCTTT. This codes for CASSSDGPNTEAFF.

A note on this clonotype: The junction and the germline gene differ at one end; a read error may be behind it. Here the CDR3 reads CASSSRAGVGEAQYF. CDR3 sequence (DNA): TGTGCCAGCAGCTCCAGGGCCGGGGTGGGAGAGGCCCAGTACTTC. This chain connects TRBV5-6 to TRBJ2-5; D could derive from TRBD1 or TRBD2 (5 bases each). The germline V gene encodes CDR1 SGHDT and CDR2 YYEEEE. The CDR3 loop spans 15 amino acids.

This clonotype was counted between two and nine times. The rearrangement joins TRBV6-1 to TRBJ1-5, with TRBD1 matching over 8 bases. V lost 8 bases to trimming and J lost 7 bases; unmatched junction nucleotides: 13. Germline lookup yields CDR1 MNHNS and CDR2 SASEGT. This CDR3 comprises 15 residues. The CDR3 DNA is TGTGCCAGCCCCTCTCAGACAGGGGAAGAGCAGCCCCAGCATTTT. Its translation is CASPSQTGEEQPQHF.

J is TRBJ2-1 and V is TRBV20-1; D is possibly TRBD2 (6 bases). The CDR3 covers 14 residues. CDR1 is DFQATT and CDR2 is SNEGSKA in the germline V gene (reference sequence). V was clipped by 2 bases and J by 6 bases, with 14 bases between them. The CDR3 reads CSARLPGAGNEQFF. DNA for the CDR3: TGCAGTGCTAGACTACCGGGAGCCGGCAATGAGCAGTTCTTC.

The chain carries TRBV7-3 and TRBJ2-3; D remains unclear. The CDR3 consists of 13 residues. The germline CDR1 and CDR2 sequences are SGHTA and FQGTGA. The ends were cut back, 6 bases at V and 0 bases at J, with 7 bases in the middle. Here the CDR3 reads CASSISSTDTQYF. The CDR3 DNA sequence: TGTGCCAGCAGTATCAGTAGCACAGATACGCAGTATTTT.